This entry features one T cell receptor (beta chain) sequence. Its specificity is not known. This record belongs to a study of T cells in localized non-small cell lung cancer. V lost 2 bases and J 3 bases, leaving 7 bases between the germline ends. The germline V gene encodes CDR1 LNHNV and CDR2 YYDKDF (reference sequence). There are 13 residues in the CDR3. Study-wide results and caveats: Clonality peaked in uninvolved adjacent lung rather than tumor. A median of about 54 of the top 100 tumor clones appeared in adjacent lung, which was paired and uninvolved. It remains possible that heterogeneity exists, since only one tumor region was sequenced.

Sequencing used immunoSEQ multiplex PCR; TCRdb keeps in-frame clones, though not all of them. The sample yields 15,000 to 20,000 clones, around nine tenths seen once. This sequence originates from a male donor aged 60 or older with stage II squamous cell lung carcinoma. The chain couples TRBV15 to TRBJ1-1; D remains ambiguous. This sample comprised peripheral blood, obtained before any cancer treatment. The CDR3 here is CATSRSQDTEAFF. CDR3 bases: TGTGCCACCAGCAGAAGTCAGGACACTGAAGCTTTCTTT.